Listed here are 19 T cell receptor beta chains from one sample, sequenced in a study of T cell changes during pregnancy in multiple sclerosis. Sequenced by immunoSEQ multiplex PCR; TCRdb stores in-frame clones only, minus some. The sample lists roughly 84,000 clones; just under 95% were seen once. The source material was peripheral blood, sampled in the third trimester of pregnancy. All receptors derive from a female donor in good health, enrolled as a control in a pregnancy study.

The chain uses TRBV6-1 and TRBJ2-5; 8 bases align to TRBD2. This CDR3 is 14 amino acids long. CDR1 and CDR2 (germline): MNHNS, SASEGT. V lost 5 bases and J lost 5; bases outside the gene matches: 7. The CDR3 DNA reads TGTGCCAGCAGTATCGGGGGGGCAGGGGAGACCCAGTACTTC. It is translated as CASSIGGAGETQYF.

The genes are TRBV7-8 and TRBJ2-7, with D perhaps TRBD2 (5 bases). V shed 2 bases and J shed 2 bases, with 13 bases lying between them. Germline CDR1 SGHVS, CDR2 FQNEAQ. CDR3 size: 15 residues. CDR3 nucleotides: TGTGCCAGCAGCTTAATAGTCAGCGGTACCTACGAGCAGTACTTC. Translated: CASSLIVSGTYEQYF.

This clone has a single count. This sequence joins TRBV7-9 and TRBJ2-2; 9 bases are shared with TRBD1. Germline V CDR1 and CDR2: SEHNR, FQNEAQ (reference sequence). The CDR3 contains 16 residues. Trimming took 5 bases from V and 3 from J; bases not matched to a gene: 7. CDR3 sequence (DNA): TGTGCCAGCAGCAAGAACAGGGGGCATGACACCGGGGAGCTGTTTTTT. This codes for CASSKNRGHDTGELFF.

In its sample, this clone was seen once. This chain connects TRBV28 to TRBJ2-3; possible D gene TRBD1, 5 bases. This CDR3 is 13 amino acids long. Trimming stripped 5 bases from V and 4 bases from J, with 10 bases between. Germline CDR1 MDHEN, CDR2 SYDVKM. The CDR3 sequence: CASSVAGPDTQYF. CDR3 in DNA: TGTGCCAGCAGTGTAGCAGGGCCAGATACGCAGTATTTT.

CDR3 coding DNA: TGTGCCAGTAGCCAAACAGGGGGAAATCAGCCCCAGCATTTT. Translation: CASSQTGGNQPQHF. V is TRBV19 and J is TRBJ1-5; 8 bases fit TRBD1. The germline gives CDR1 LNHDA, CDR2 SQIVND (reference sequence). This CDR3 contains 14 residues. The V gene end was trimmed by 6 bases and the J gene end by 4 bases; junction bases not matched to a gene: 5. Combining the CDR3 with reference TRBV19 and TRBJ1-5 gives the whole variable domain DGGITQSPKYLFRKEGQNVTLSCEQNLNHDAMYWYRQDPGQGLRLIYYSQIVNDFQKGDIAEGYSVSREKKESFPLTVTSAQKNPTAFYLCASSQTGGNQPQHFGDGTRLSIL.

The rearrangement uses TRBV6-1 and TRBJ1-1, with no clear D. The CDR3 length is 15 residues. Trimming removed 0 bases from V and 4 bases from J, with 12 bases in between. Germline V CDR1 and CDR2: MNHNS, SASEGT. CDR3 region: CASSEAIRRVTEAFF. The CDR3 nucleotides are TGTGCCAGCAGTGAAGCAATTCGTCGGGTCACTGAAGCTTTCTTT.

The rearrangement links TRBV28 to TRBJ2-7; 12 nucleotides line up with TRBD2. The V gene's germline CDR1 is MDHEN and CDR2 SYDVKM. Unmatched junction bases numbered 5, after V lost 7 bases and J lost 4 bases. The CDR3 has 14 amino acids. As DNA, the CDR3 is TGTGCCAGCATCGGACTAGCGGGACGTTACGAGCAGTACTTC. Protein sequence: CASIGLAGRYEQYF.

The chain employs TRBV5-1 and TRBJ1-2, with 8 bases aligning to TRBD1. The junction had 8 bases not matched to a gene; V was cut back by 4 bases and J by 12 bases. From germline, CDR1 is SGHRS and CDR2 YFSETQ. The CDR3 is made up of 12 amino acids. The CDR3, as DNA: TGCGCCAGCAGCAACGGACAGGGTCGTCACACCTTC. Encoded protein: CASSNGQGRHTF.

The gene calls are TRBV4-2 and TRBJ2-1, with TRBD2 matching 7 bases. The junction had 3 bases not matched to a gene; V was cut back by 8 bases and J by 2 bases. Germline CDR1 is LGHNA and CDR2 is YNFKEQ. The CDR3 length is 13 residues. In nucleotides, the CDR3 is TGTGCCAGCGGGGGGGTCACCTACAATGAGCAGTTCTTC. This gives the protein CASGGVTYNEQFF.

The CDR3 reads CASSDGPQSSYEQYF. For the CDR3, the DNA is TGTGCCAGTAGTGACGGTCCACAGAGCTCCTACGAGCAGTACTTC. The V call is TRBV19, the J call TRBJ2-7; D remains unclear. V shed 5 bases and J shed 0 bases, with 14 bases lying between them. The CDR3 spans 15 residues. Germline CDR1 LNHDA, CDR2 SQIVND (reference sequence).

The rearrangement joins TRBV6-4 to TRBJ2-7; no clear D gene. V was cut by 4 bases and J by 0 bases, with 7 bases left in between. The CDR3 totals 13 residues. Germline CDR1 and CDR2: MRHNA and SNTAGT. CDR3 protein: CASSVQDSYEQYF. The CDR3 DNA reads TGTGCCAGCAGTGTACAAGACTCCTACGAGCAGTACTTC.

The rearrangement links TRBV19 to TRBJ2-2; maybe TRBD1 (6 bases). The V gene lost 5 bases and the J gene lost 7 bases, with 14 bases spanning the gap. In germline, CDR1 is LNHDA, CDR2 SQIVND (reference sequence). This CDR3 has 14 residues. The CDR3 loop reads CASSARTVIGELFF. Written as DNA, the CDR3 is TGTGCCAGTAGTGCCCGGACAGTAATCGGGGAGCTGTTTTTT.

The chain recombines TRBV28 with TRBJ2-5, with 8 bases identical to TRBD2. CDR1 and CDR2 (germline): MDHEN, SYDVKM. V shed 8 bases, J shed 3 bases, and the junction held 8 bases outside the gene matches. This CDR3 region has 14 residues. The CDR3: CASGVVSGKETQYF. The CDR3 DNA sequence: TGTGCCAGCGGTGTTGTTAGCGGGAAAGAGACCCAGTACTTC.

V and J are TRBV2 and TRBJ2-7; the match to TRBD2 covers 9 bases. The V gene's germline CDR1 is SNHLY and CDR2 FYNNEI. V dropped 0 bases and J dropped 2; count of bases not matched to a gene: 5. The CDR3 runs 16 residues. For the CDR3, the DNA is TGTGCCAGCAGTGAAGCGGGCCTAGCGGGGCCCTACGAGCAGTACTTC. This sequence encodes CASSEAGLAGPYEQYF.

V gene TRBV20-1 combines with J gene TRBJ2-1; TRBD1 is a possible D gene (5 bases). This CDR3 region has 11 residues. V was trimmed by 6 bases and J by 7 bases, leaving 10 bases between them. Germline CDR1 DFQATT, CDR2 SNEGSKA (reference sequence). The CDR3 loop reads CSAIQVNEQFF. CDR3 DNA: TGCAGTGCGATACAGGTAAATGAGCAGTTCTTC.

The chain combines TRBV29-1 with TRBJ2-1, with 7 nucleotides matching TRBD1. The CDR3 contains 13 residues. Germline CDR1 is SQVTM and CDR2 is ANQGSEA. The junction had 3 bases not matched to a gene; V was cut back by 7 bases and J by 0 bases. CDR3 bases: TGCAGCGGCAGACAGGGCTCCTACAATGAGCAGTTCTTC. Amino acid sequence: CSGRQGSYNEQFF.

This chain joins TRBV14 and TRBJ2-7; D is unresolved. Per germline, CDR1 SGHDN and CDR2 FVKESK. Trimming removed 2 bases at V and 3 bases at J, with 17 bases between. The CDR3 spans 16 residues. The CDR3 region is CASSQSYGNSYYEQYF. The CDR3 DNA reads as TGTGCCAGCAGCCAATCCTACGGTAATAGCTACTACGAGCAGTACTTC.

The rearrangement links TRBV2 to TRBJ2-7; 10 bases line up with TRBD1. Trimming removed 2 bases from V and 5 bases from J; junction bases left unmatched: 3. Germline CDR1 SNHLY, CDR2 FYNNEI. This CDR3 contains 14 residues. In DNA, the CDR3 is TGTGCCAGCAGTGAACGACAGGGGGCCCACGAGCAGTACTTC. This sequence encodes CASSERQGAHEQYF.

CDR3: CASSEKGDTEAFF. CDR3 coding DNA: TGTGCCAGCAGTGAAAAGGGGGACACTGAAGCTTTCTTT. The chain joins TRBV6-1 to TRBJ1-1; D perhaps matches TRBD1 (6 bases). CDR1 is MNHNS, CDR2 SASEGT, per germline. Trimming shortened V by 2 bases and J by 3 bases, and 7 bases separated the two germline ends. There are 13 residues in the CDR3.